Sequencing of this T cell receptor beta chain was carried out in a study of T cells in Graves' hyperthyroidism and ophthalmopathy. Diagnoses used clinical symptoms, serum thyroxine and TRAb, thyroid ultrasound and orbital computed tomography. Regions amplified from RNA transcripts were the TCR beta CDR3 regions. In the first-round RT-PCR of the TCR CDR3, the HTBI primer set was used. TCRdb used MiXCR to reprocess the multiplex PCR reads, holding one entry per CDR3 protein. The repertoire holds hundreds of thousands of distinct CDR3 sequences, with 15% to 20% as singletons. The CDR3 is 17 amino acids. Germline-derived CDR1 and CDR2 are GTSNPN and SVGIG (reference sequence). Trimming stripped 0 bases from V and 0 bases from J, with 15 bases between.

This clonotype originated in a man between 35 and 55 years old with Graves' ophthalmopathy. The chain recombines TRBV30 with TRBJ1-5; D unclear. The sample comprised blood. CDR3 residues: CAWSVNRGLGSNQPQHF. The CDR3 bases are TGTGCCTGGAGTGTAAATCGGGGTTTAGGTAGCAATCAGCCCCAGCATTTT. The entire variable domain, with the rest obtained from reference TRBV30 and TRBJ1-5, is as follows: SQTIHQWPATLVQPVGSPLSLECTVEGTSNPNLYWYRQAAGRGLQLLFYSVGIGQISSEVPQNLSASRPQDRQFILSSKKLLLSDSGFYLCAWSVNRGLGSNQPQHFGDGTRLSIL.